The 8 T cell receptor beta chains presented below share a single source sample, sequenced in a study of blood T cell repertoires in COVID-19 (dated by TCRdb to the early 2020s). To prepare the library, the immunoSEQ multiplex PCR assay was applied. The clones in this table, taken by TCRdb from immuneACCESS, are in-frame only. Not every clone is retained; where verified, under half of the shortfall comes from an unresolved V gene, and the cause of the rest is unknown. In this sample the table shows 250,000 to 350,000 clones, 85% of which occur a single time. 2% to 3% of the sample comes from the top ten. The specimen was PBMCs or T cells enriched from blood (not recorded which). The receptor set was obtained from a woman between 50 and 59 years old who had recovered from COVID-19.

The chain uses TRBV27 and TRBJ2-7; D might be TRBD1 (5 bases). Trimming removed 4 bases from V and 4 bases from J, with 14 bases in between. The germline CDR1 and CDR2 sequences are MNHEY and SMNVEV (reference sequence). The CDR3 is 14 amino acids. The CDR3 protein is CASSSLETVYEQYF. In DNA, the CDR3 is TGTGCCAGCAGTTCCCTCGAGACAGTATACGAGCAGTACTTC.

The chain has TRBV5-1 and TRBJ2-3; 11 positions agree with TRBD2. This CDR3 comprises 17 residues. Germline CDR1 SGHRS, CDR2 YFSETQ. After removal of 4 bases from V and 0 bases from J, the junction contained 7 bases not matched to a gene. CDR3 sequence reads: CASSDPGLAASTDTQYF. CDR3 nucleotides: TGCGCCAGCAGCGATCCGGGACTAGCGGCTAGCACAGATACGCAGTATTTT.

A note on this clone: The limits of the CDR3 on the DNA are not certain, so only TCRdb's listed CDR3 is given. The chain combines TRBV28 with TRBJ2-7; TRBD1, as called in the table, went unchecked against the DNA. From its first to its last residue, the CDR3 has 15 amino acids. CDR1 and CDR2 from the germline V gene are MDHEN and SYDVKM. CDR3 region: CASSSSDRSSYEQYF.

This clone was recorded only once. This rearrangement joins TRBV5-1 to TRBJ1-2; 8 bases match TRBD1. V trimming: 4 bases; J trimming: 8 bases; junction bases outside the gene matches: 4. Germline V gene sequence: CDR1 SGHRS, CDR2 YFSETQ. The CDR3 has 12 amino acids. CDR3 sequence: CASSPDRGGYTF. The CDR3 bases are TGCGCCAGCAGCCCCGACAGGGGAGGCTACACCTTC.

The CDR3 bases are TGCAGCGTTGAAACTAGCGGGAGCGCCGGGGAGCTGTTTTTT. Protein: CSVETSGSAGELFF. The V and J genes are TRBV29-1 and TRBJ2-2; 11 nucleotides agree with TRBD2. This CDR3 region has 14 residues. Trimming cost V 2 bases and J 6 bases; bases outside gene matches: 2. Germline CDR1 SQVTM, CDR2 ANQGSEA.

The chain couples TRBV7-2 to TRBJ1-5, with a weak D call TRBD1 (5 bases). CDR1 is SGHTA, CDR2 FQGNSA, per germline. V was trimmed by 5 bases and J by 1 base, leaving 15 bases between them. CDR3 length: 16 residues. This CDR3 reads CASSPWEGRSNQPQHF. CDR3 coding DNA: TGTGCCAGCAGCCCCTGGGAGGGACGGAGCAATCAGCCCCAGCATTTT.

V is TRBV29-1 and J is TRBJ2-7; 8 bases match TRBD2. Germline V CDR1 and CDR2: SQVTM, ANQGSEA. This CDR3 contains 12 residues. After removal of 4 bases from V and 3 bases from J, the junction contained 2 bases not matched to a gene. Written as DNA, the CDR3 is TGCAGCGTTGGGACTAGCTTCTACGAGCAGTACTTC. Its protein is CSVGTSFYEQYF.

The chain employs TRBV5-4 and TRBJ2-3; TRBD2 is a possible D gene (6 bases). Trimming cost V 4 bases and J 1 base, with 13 bases left between them. CDR3 length equals 15 residues. CDR1 SGHNT and CDR2 YYREEE come from the germline V gene (reference sequence). The CDR3 sequence: CASSGVRRGTDTQYF. CDR3 nucleotides: TGTGCCAGCAGCGGGGTTCGGAGGGGCACAGATACGCAGTATTTT. The full variable domain, its missing parts supplied by reference TRBV5-4 and TRBJ2-3, is ETGVTQSPTHLIKTRGQQVTLRCSSQSGHNTVSWYQQALGQGPQFIFQYYREEENGRGNFPPRFSGLQFPNYSSELNVNALELDDSALYLCASSGVRRGTDTQYFGPGTRLTVL.